This TCR beta chain emerged from a study of blood T cell repertoires in COVID-19. Study at large: The United States, Italy and Spain provided the acute and convalescent COVID-19 samples. Nucleic acid was either cDNA or gDNA, and it came from T cells, B-cell-depleted T cells, or PBMCs.

The table came from immunoSEQ multiplex PCR; TCRdb's copy has only in-frame clones and leaves some out. There are roughly 700,000 clones in the sample; about nine tenths occur only once, and under 0.3% lies in the top ten. In germline, CDR1 is MNHEY, CDR2 SVGAGI. V lost 6 bases and J lost 2; bases outside the gene matches: 3. The CDR3 spans 14 residues. This TCR was recovered from a young woman with acute or convalescent COVID-19. Input material: peripheral blood. The rearrangement links TRBV6-5 to TRBJ2-1, with 8 positions matching TRBD2. The CDR3 loop is CASSPAGAYNEQFF. The CDR3 DNA sequence: TGTGCCAGCAGCCCAGCGGGAGCCTACAATGAGCAGTTCTTC.